This T cell receptor beta chain is drawn from a study of T cells in narcolepsy. Study results and limitations: Comparing one patient's CSF and blood CD4+ clonotypes highlighted HCRT- and TRIB2-specific autoreactive clonotypes. No autoreactive T cell clone sequences appeared in some memory CD4+ repertoires.

The germline V and J ends were trimmed by 3 bases and 6 bases, with 18 bases remaining between them. The CDR3 runs to 16 residues. Germline-derived CDR1 and CDR2 are LNHDA and SQIVND (reference sequence). With respect to this clone: Its antigen is undetermined.

Method: immunoSEQ multiplex PCR; TCRdb's copy keeps in-frame clones and lacks some. The profile shows around 39,000 clones, roughly 88% of them singletons. The sequence was collected from a human donor with narcolepsy. What was sequenced was CD45RA- memory CD4+ T cells from PBMCs. This chain joins TRBV19 and TRBJ1-5, with D perhaps matching TRBD1 (5 bases). CDR3 sequence: CASSIDPRKGFQPQHF. Written as DNA, the CDR3 is TGTGCCAGTAGTATCGACCCAAGAAAGGGGTTTCAGCCCCAGCATTTT.